The present T cell receptor (beta chain) was sequenced within a study of blood T cell repertoires in COVID-19. Across the study: Sources were T cells, B-cell-depleted T cells, or PBMCs; the material itself was cDNA or gDNA.

Original analysis: Amplifying reference gene primers gave estimates of nucleated cell counts. The method was immunoSEQ multiplex PCR; TCRdb's version includes in-frame clones alone and lacks a portion of them. V, J and clone size are taken as reported in that table, and D and trimming were inferred from the DNA itself. The sample records about 50,000 clones, about nine tenths being singletons. The germline V gene encodes CDR1 SGDLS and CDR2 YYNGEE. V lost 0 bases, J lost 3 bases, and 9 bases lay in between. The CDR3 extends over 14 amino acids. The receptor was derived from a man in his 70s with acute or convalescent COVID-19. Sequencing input: peripheral blood. V and J are TRBV9 and TRBJ1-1, with TRBD1 as a possible D gene (6 bases). As DNA, the CDR3 is TGTGCCAGCAGCGTAGTAGGGGGAGACACTGAAGCTTTCTTT. Translation: CASSVVGGDTEAFF.